The source of this T cell receptor beta chain is a study of Graves' ophthalmopathy and Graves' hyperthyroidism. TCR beta CDR3 amplification used RNA transcripts. HTBI primers primed a first-round RT-PCR, and a second-round multiplex PCR followed. TCRdb reprocessed the multiplex PCR reads via MiXCR and lists one record per CDR3 protein. The sample has hundreds of thousands of distinct CDR3 sequences, just over 15% seen once; the top ten hold roughly 7%. In this sample, this clonotype turned up many times. Its target is unknown. Newly diagnosed, the hyperthyroidism patients had under 2 months' duration and were aged 18 to 65. Overall study results and limits: A 13-signature model separated ophthalmopathy from stable hyperthyroidism, 87.88% sensitivity, 65% to 82% specificity.

Germline CDR1 reads MNHNS; CDR2 reads SASEGT. This CDR3 region has 14 residues. The ends were cut back, 3 bases at V and 6 bases at J, with 14 bases in the middle. The chain carries TRBV6-1 and TRBJ1-1; weak D call: TRBD1 (6 bases). Material: peripheral blood. The TCR sequence derives from a woman between 18 and 29 years old with stable Graves' hyperthyroidism. DNA for the CDR3: TGTGCCAGCAGTGATAGGGGGGGCGCGGCTGAAGCTTTCTTT. Translated: CASSDRGGAAEAFF.